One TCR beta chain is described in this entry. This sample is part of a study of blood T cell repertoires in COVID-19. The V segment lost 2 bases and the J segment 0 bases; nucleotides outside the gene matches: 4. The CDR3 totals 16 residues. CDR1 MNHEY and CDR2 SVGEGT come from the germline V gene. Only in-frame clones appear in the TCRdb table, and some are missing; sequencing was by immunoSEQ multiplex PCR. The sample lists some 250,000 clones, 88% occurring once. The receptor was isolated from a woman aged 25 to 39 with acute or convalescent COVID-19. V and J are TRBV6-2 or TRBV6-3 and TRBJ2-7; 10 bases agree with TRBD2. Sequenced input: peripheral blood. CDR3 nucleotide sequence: TGTGCCAGCAGTTACCGGGGACTAGCGCTCTCCTACGAGCAGTACTTC. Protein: CASSYRGLALSYEQYF.